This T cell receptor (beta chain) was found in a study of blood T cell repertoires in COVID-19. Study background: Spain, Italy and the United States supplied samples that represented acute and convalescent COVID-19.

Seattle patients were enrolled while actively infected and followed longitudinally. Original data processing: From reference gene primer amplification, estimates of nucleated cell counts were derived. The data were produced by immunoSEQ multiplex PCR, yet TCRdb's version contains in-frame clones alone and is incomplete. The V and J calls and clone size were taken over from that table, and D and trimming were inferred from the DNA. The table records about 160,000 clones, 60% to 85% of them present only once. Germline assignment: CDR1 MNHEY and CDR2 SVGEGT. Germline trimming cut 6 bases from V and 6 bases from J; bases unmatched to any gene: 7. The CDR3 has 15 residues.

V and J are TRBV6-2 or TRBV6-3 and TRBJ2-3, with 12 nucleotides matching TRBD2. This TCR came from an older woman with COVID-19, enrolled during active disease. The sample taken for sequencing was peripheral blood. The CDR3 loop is CASSPLAGGRDTQYF. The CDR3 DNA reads TGTGCCAGCAGCCCTCTAGCGGGAGGGCGGGATACGCAGTATTTT.